This T cell receptor (beta chain) came from a study of T cell responses to AZD1222 COVID-19 vaccine. Only in-frame clones appear in the TCRdb table, and some are missing; sequencing was by immunoSEQ multiplex PCR. The table lists about 74,000 clones, approximately 90% of them singletons. The clonotype comes from an adult who received the AZD1222 COVID-19 vaccine. The material was peripheral blood, obtained 28 days after the second AZD1222 dose.

The chain's CDR3 is CASSYIWGYEQYF. DNA for the CDR3: TGTGCCAGCAGTTACATATGGGGCTACGAGCAGTACTTC. V gene TRBV6-5 combines with J gene TRBJ2-7; D is unclear. The CDR3 has 13 amino acids. V lost 2 bases and J 3 bases, leaving 8 bases between the germline ends. CDR1 is MNHEY, CDR2 SVGAGI, per germline.